This T cell receptor (beta chain) emerged from a study of T cell responses to AZD1222 COVID-19 vaccine. This clone has only a few counts. V shed 5 bases and J shed 2 bases, with 13 bases lying between them. The CDR3 is 15 amino acids. Germline CDR1 reads SGHVS; CDR2 reads FQNEAQ. The method was immunoSEQ multiplex PCR; TCRdb's version includes in-frame clones alone and lacks a portion of them. The table lists 95,000 to 150,000 clones, approximately 82% of them singletons. The TCR sequence derives from an adult who received the AZD1222 COVID-19 vaccine. The chain uses TRBV7-8 and TRBJ1-3; D is uncertain. The sample consisted of peripheral blood, taken 28 days after the second AZD1222 dose. The CDR3: CASSPRAETGNTIYF. DNA for the CDR3: TGTGCCAGCAGCCCGCGTGCGGAGACTGGAAACACCATATATTTT.